This paragraph covers one T cell receptor (beta chain) sequence. Its antigen is not known. The germline CDR1 and CDR2 sequences are MNHEY and SMNVEV (reference sequence). V lost 6 bases and J lost 6, with 14 bases in between. This CDR3 has 13 amino acids. The data originate from a study of cytomegalovirus exposure and HLA in healthy donors. Study-level findings and limits: It was reported that TCR beta sequences correctly inferred the HLA-A and HLA-B alleles for most subjects. V- and J-gene trimming of TCR beta was linked (in a later analysis) to a missense DCLRE1C variant. What a later analysis reportedly showed was that an Asian-associated ancestry cluster had fewer N-insertions than the approximately 700-donor mean.

It was with 60 Vbeta and 13 Jbeta primers that the PCR ran. Sequencing used immunoSEQ multiplex PCR; TCRdb keeps in-frame clones, though not all of them. The sample records some 130,000 clones, about two thirds being singletons. This clonotype was obtained from a human donor in good health. Sequencing was carried out using PBMCs. The chain employs TRBV27 and TRBJ1-2; no definite D call. The CDR3: CASRNDRRNGYTF. The DNA of the CDR3 is TGTGCCAGCAGAAACGACCGGAGGAATGGCTACACCTTC.